One sample yielded the 30 T cell receptor beta chains listed below, sequenced in a study of blood T cell repertoires in COVID-19. Sequenced by immunoSEQ multiplex PCR; TCRdb stores in-frame clones only, minus some. Of under 85,000 clones listed, around four fifths are singletons. The sequenced sample was peripheral blood. The source of these receptors is a man aged 80 or over with active or convalescent COVID-19.

The J gene is TRBJ1-2, the V gene TRBV15; the match to TRBD1 covers 7 bases. This CDR3 is 13 amino acids long. Trimming cost V 5 bases and J 8 bases; bases outside gene matches: 8. In germline, CDR1 is LNHNV, CDR2 YYDKDF (reference sequence). CDR3 sequence reads: CATSPRGDSGYTF. CDR3 DNA: TGTGCCACCAGCCCCAGGGGGGACTCCGGCTACACCTTC.

This clone has more than one count but fewer than ten. The V call is TRBV6-2 or TRBV6-3, the J call TRBJ1-6; D is unclear. The length of the CDR3 is 15 residues. V was shortened by 6 bases and J by 9 bases, with 18 bases between the two germline ends. Germline-derived CDR1 and CDR2 are MNHEY and SVGEGT. The CDR3 bases are TGTGCCAGCAGCTCTGGGAGGTACGAAGGTTCACCCCTCCACTTT. Translated: CASSSGRYEGSPLHF.

The CDR3 here is CASSPGIYGYTF. The DNA for the CDR3 is TGTGCCAGCAGTCCAGGGATCTATGGCTACACCTTC. This chain links TRBV28 with TRBJ1-2; D is perhaps TRBD1 (5 bases). Trimming shortened V by 5 bases and J by 4 bases, and 8 bases separated the two germline ends. Germline lookup yields CDR1 MDHEN and CDR2 SYDVKM. This CDR3 has 12 residues.

The chain has TRBV5-6 and TRBJ2-5; possible D gene TRBD1, 5 bases. Germline lookup yields CDR1 SGHDT and CDR2 YYEEEE. The CDR3 contains 16 residues. V was cut by 0 bases and J by 2 bases, with 14 bases left in between. CDR3 loop: CASSLVVSGLQETQYF. The CDR3 nucleotides are TGTGCCAGCAGCTTGGTCGTTTCAGGGCTGCAAGAGACCCAGTACTTC.

This rearrangement joins TRBV7-2 to TRBJ1-3; possible D gene TRBD1, 6 bases. Trimming stripped 5 bases from V and 0 bases from J, with 14 bases between. The CDR3 loop spans 16 amino acids. Looked up from germline, CDR1 is SGHTA and CDR2 is FQGNSA. In DNA, the CDR3 is TGTGCCAGCAGCGACTCGGGGGGCAGCTCTGGAAACACCATATATTTT. This codes for CASSDSGGSSGNTIYF.

The V gene is TRBV5-5, the J gene TRBJ1-1; D is uncertain. Looked up from germline, CDR1 is SGHKS and CDR2 is YYEKEE (reference sequence). Between the trimmed V and J ends, which lost 0 bases and 5 bases, there was a span of 5 bases. The CDR3 has 12 residues. The CDR3 region has the DNA TGTGCCAGCAGCTTGGTTATAACTGAAGCTTTCTTT. The encoded protein is CASSLVITEAFF.

The gene calls are TRBV9 and TRBJ2-1; 12 nucleotides agree with TRBD2. The CDR3 is 16 amino acids. The germline gives CDR1 SGDLS, CDR2 YYNGEE. The trim removed 4 bases at V and 7 bases at J, leaving 9 bases unmatched. The CDR3 spells CASSPPSGGAANEQFF. The CDR3 DNA sequence: TGTGCCAGCAGCCCCCCTAGCGGGGGGGCCGCAAATGAGCAGTTCTTC.

The rearrangement uses TRBV19 and TRBJ2-1, with a tentative D call TRBD2 (6 bases). The CDR3 totals 14 residues. The ends were cut back, 7 bases at V and 4 bases at J, with 14 bases in the middle. In germline, CDR1 is LNHDA, CDR2 SQIVND (reference sequence). The chain's CDR3 is CASTGTGYYNEQFF. The DNA for the CDR3 is TGTGCCAGTACCGGGACTGGATATTACAATGAGCAGTTCTTC.

The CDR3 sequence is CASSIARGNYGYTF. DNA of the CDR3: TGTGCCAGTAGTATAGCGAGGGGGAACTATGGCTACACCTTC. The chain carries TRBV19 and TRBJ1-2; D is possibly TRBD1 (6 bases). The CDR3 runs to 14 residues. CDR1 is LNHDA, CDR2 SQIVND, per germline (reference sequence). The ends were cut back, 1 base at V and 2 bases at J, with 8 bases in the middle.

This chain links TRBV28 with TRBJ2-4, with a possible D match to TRBD1 (6 bases). The CDR3 extends over 15 amino acids. Germline values: CDR1 MDHEN, CDR2 SYDVKM. V dropped 8 bases and J dropped 5 bases, with 19 bases sitting between them. CDR3 nucleotide sequence: TGTGCCAGCGCTCCTCTAGGGGGTTTGGAAAACATTCAGTACTTC. This codes for CASAPLGGLENIQYF.

The chain employs TRBV6-1 and TRBJ1-6; 8 bases are shared with TRBD1. V lost 4 bases and J lost 4; bases outside the gene matches: 9. This CDR3 has 17 residues. CDR1 and CDR2 (germline): MNHNS, SASEGT. The CDR3 loop is CASSGVRTGSYNSPLHF. In DNA, the CDR3 is TGTGCCAGCAGTGGAGTACGGACAGGGAGTTATAATTCACCCCTCCACTTT.

The gene calls are TRBV18 and TRBJ2-2; 10 nucleotides line up with TRBD2. The germline CDR1 and CDR2 sequences are KGHSH and LQKENI. There are 17 residues in the CDR3. After removal of 2 bases from V and 2 bases from J, the junction contained 5 bases not matched to a gene. The CDR3 region is CASSPLLAGENTGELFF. In nucleotides, the CDR3 is TGTGCCAGCTCACCATTGCTAGCGGGGGAAAACACCGGGGAGCTGTTTTTT. Drawing the rest from reference TRBV18 and TRBJ2-2, the complete variable domain is NAGVMQNPRHLVRRRGQEARLRCSPMKGHSHVYWYRQLPEEGLKFMVYLQKENIIDESGMPKERFSAEFPKEGPSILRIQQVVRGDSAAYFCASSPLLAGENTGELFFGEGSRLTVL.

The chain is built from TRBV3-1 (or the pseudogene TRBV3-2) and TRBJ2-7; D is unclear. The V gene's germline CDR1 is LGHDT and CDR2 YNNKEL (reference sequence). This CDR3 is built from 12 residues. V lost 1 base and J lost 7, with 8 bases in between. CDR3 bases: TGTGCCAGCAGCCAAGGGCCGGGTGAGCAGTACTTC. Its protein is CASSQGPGEQYF.

This chain links TRBV28 with TRBJ2-1, with D possibly being TRBD2 (5 bases). There are 11 residues in the CDR3. Deletions cut 4 bases from V and 9 bases from J, with 7 bases between. Germline CDR1 MDHEN, CDR2 SYDVKM. The CDR3 here is CASSWEREQFF. Written as DNA, the CDR3 is TGTGCCAGCAGTTGGGAGCGTGAGCAGTTCTTC.

V is TRBV3-1 (or the pseudogene TRBV3-2) and J is TRBJ1-5; D is perhaps TRBD1 (6 bases). The CDR3 has 13 residues. V was trimmed by 1 base and J by 6 bases, leaving 7 bases between them. Germline assignment: CDR1 LGHDT and CDR2 YNNKEL (reference sequence). Here the CDR3 reads CASSQVRGQPQHF. The CDR3 coding sequence is TGTGCCAGCAGCCAAGTCAGGGGTCAGCCCCAGCATTTT.

This clone was observed once. The V gene is TRBV27, the J gene TRBJ1-2, with 7 bases that match TRBD1. J was trimmed by 7 bases and V by 2 bases; bases with no gene match: 4. Germline assignment: CDR1 MNHEY and CDR2 SMNVEV (reference sequence). This CDR3 is 13 amino acids long. The CDR3 loop reads CASSLMAGGGYTF. The DNA for the CDR3 is TGTGCCAGCAGTTTAATGGCAGGGGGTGGCTACACCTTC.

The chain uses TRBV19 and TRBJ1-3, with D unclear. Germline lookup yields CDR1 LNHDA and CDR2 SQIVND (reference sequence). V was trimmed by 6 bases and J by 0 bases, leaving 15 bases between them. The CDR3 totals 16 residues. CDR3 residues: CASRRVALNSGNTIYF. In DNA form, the CDR3 reads TGTGCCAGTAGGCGAGTCGCTCTTAACTCTGGAAACACCATATATTTT.

This clone has only a few counts. The CDR3 region is CASSPGGGYEQYF. CDR3 nucleotide sequence: TGTGCCAGCTCACCAGGGGGCGGCTACGAGCAGTACTTC. The chain has TRBV18 and TRBJ2-7; D possibly corresponds to TRBD1 (6 bases). Germline-derived CDR1 and CDR2 are KGHSH and LQKENI. V gave up 2 bases and J gave up 3 bases, with 8 bases separating them. The length of the CDR3 is 13 residues.

The V call is TRBV28, the J call TRBJ2-6, with 7 bases fitting TRBD2. The CDR3 has 16 residues. After removal of 0 bases from V and 4 bases from J, the junction contained 3 bases not matched to a gene. CDR1 is MDHEN, CDR2 SYDVKM, per germline. CDR3 nucleotides: TGTGCCAGCAGTTTATGGGGGGGGACCGGGGCCAACGTCCTGACTTTC. It is translated as CASSLWGGTGANVLTF.

The V call is TRBV5-1, the J call TRBJ1-2, with 9 positions matching TRBD1. Germline CDR1 reads SGHRS; CDR2 reads YFSETQ. V shed 4 bases and J 7 bases; nucleotides not matched to a gene: 8. This CDR3 spans 14 amino acids. This CDR3 reads CASSPPTGGIGYTF. CDR3 nucleotides: TGCGCCAGCAGCCCCCCGACAGGGGGAATTGGCTACACCTTC.

Here the CDR3 reads CASSQGIGSGANVLTF. Written as DNA, the CDR3 is TGTGCCAGCAGTCAGGGGATTGGTTCTGGGGCCAACGTCCTGACTTTC. The chain has TRBV7-7 and TRBJ2-6, with D tentatively TRBD1 (6 bases). This CDR3 spans 16 amino acids. Germline V gene lookup returns CDR1 SSHAT and CDR2 FNYEAQ (reference sequence). Deletions cut 6 bases from V and 1 base from J, with 13 bases between.

This clone was detected once. This sequence joins TRBV25-1 and TRBJ2-5; TRBD1 aligns across 7 bases. V lost 6 bases and J lost 2; bases outside the gene matches: 9. The CDR3 contains 15 residues. CDR1 and CDR2 (germline): MGHDK, SYGVNS. In nucleotides, the CDR3 is TGTGCCAGCAGACGACAGGGACAGATACAAGAGACCCAGTACTTC. The encoded protein is CASRRQGQIQETQYF.

The chain links TRBV5-1 to TRBJ2-3, with D possibly matching TRBD2 (6 bases). This CDR3 is 13 amino acids long. V was trimmed by 6 bases and J by 1 base, leaving 9 bases between them. The germline V gene encodes CDR1 SGHRS and CDR2 YFSETQ. Here the CDR3 reads CASNTGGTDTQYF. CDR3 nucleotides: TGCGCCAGCAATACGGGGGGCACAGATACGCAGTATTTT.

This chain connects TRBV19 to TRBJ1-4; the D gene is possibly TRBD1 (6 bases). The CDR3 length is 15 residues. The V end was cut by 5 bases, the J end by 5 bases, with 15 bases between. The germline CDR1 and CDR2 sequences are LNHDA and SQIVND (reference sequence). DNA of the CDR3: TGTGCCAGTAGTCCCACTGACAGGACAAATGAAAAACTGTTTTTT. Amino acid sequence: CASSPTDRTNEKLFF.

This clone was detected a few times. The chain has TRBV19 and TRBJ2-6, with no clear D. The CDR3 has 15 amino acids. Germline V lookup: CDR1 LNHDA, CDR2 SQIVND (reference sequence). Deletions cut 3 bases from V and 0 bases from J, with 6 bases between. CDR3 region: CASSMYSSGANVLTF. CDR3 DNA sequence: TGTGCCAGTAGTATGTACTCCTCTGGGGCCAACGTCCTGACTTTC.

The genes are TRBV20-1 and TRBJ1-2; 7 nucleotides line up with TRBD1. CDR1 is DFQATT and CDR2 is SNEGSKA in the germline V gene (reference sequence). The V segment lost 5 bases and the J segment 4 bases; nucleotides outside the gene matches: 1. The length of the CDR3 is 11 residues. This chain's CDR3 is CSAGDSYGYTF. The CDR3 DNA reads TGCAGTGCTGGGGACAGCTATGGCTACACCTTC.

The chain is built from TRBV5-4 and TRBJ2-7, with 7 positions matching TRBD1. The CDR3 loop spans 15 amino acids. The V and J ends lost 4 bases and 6 bases, in that order; junction bases with no gene match: 13. From germline, CDR1 is SGHNT and CDR2 YYREEE (reference sequence). For the CDR3, the DNA is TGTGCCAGCAGCGGGAATTCCGGGACAGTCGGCGAGCAGTACTTC. It codes for CASSGNSGTVGEQYF.

The rearrangement links TRBV7-8 to TRBJ2-4; maybe TRBD2 (5 bases). Trimming removed 1 base from V and 2 bases from J, with 15 bases in between. CDR1 is SGHVS, CDR2 FQNEAQ, per germline. The CDR3 runs to 17 residues. The CDR3 sequence: CASSLVNLSSSKNIQYF. As DNA, the CDR3 is TGTGCCAGCAGCTTAGTTAATTTGTCTAGCTCCAAAAACATTCAGTACTTC.

This clone was found once. J is TRBJ1-3 and V is TRBV6-5; maybe TRBD1 (6 bases). The germline V and J ends were trimmed by 6 bases and 0 bases, with 12 bases remaining between them. The CDR3 spans 15 residues. CDR1 MNHEY and CDR2 SVGAGI come from the germline V gene. CDR3 sequence reads: CASRLDSSSGNTIYF. CDR3 DNA: TGTGCCAGCAGATTGGACAGTAGCTCTGGAAACACCATATATTTT.

J is TRBJ2-3 and V is TRBV13, with 7 bases lining up with TRBD2. V was pared by 8 bases and J by 2 bases, with 10 bases of the junction left unmatched. Germline V CDR1 and CDR2: PRHDT, FYEKMQ (reference sequence). The CDR3 covers 15 residues. The chain's CDR3 is CASHLGGKHTDTQYF. The CDR3 DNA sequence: TGTGCCAGCCACCTCGGGGGGAAACACACAGATACGCAGTATTTT. The entire variable domain, with the rest obtained from reference TRBV13 and TRBJ2-3, is as follows: AAGVIQSPRHLIKEKRETATLKCYPIPRHDTVYWYQQGPGQDPQFLISFYEKMQSDKGSIPDRFSAQQFSDYHSELNMSSLELGDSALYFCASHLGGKHTDTQYFGPGTRLTVL.